The next 19 T cell receptor beta chains were all read from a single sample in a study of blood T cells in healthy people across ages (dated by TCRdb to between 2014 and 2016). Receptor amplification or capture employed 5' RACE. Sequencing took place on an Illumina HiSeq 2500. A second PCR of roughly 7 to 11 cycles was performed with a sample-barcoded 5' primer and a J-beta primer mix. TCRdb handled the public reads itself, with Q25 trimming in fastp and clone calling in MiXCR, and kept productive beta chains. Rows merge per CDR3 protein into single entries with the most common DNA and genes. The sample table contains 1 million or so distinct CDR3 sequences; only one count was recorded for approximately 25% of them. The ten largest clones take up 0.75% of the sample. These same records also appear under a second study, on T cells of mothers and their children.

Sequenced sample: blood. The receptors come from a girl aged 2 to 10 in good health.

The chain combines TRBV7-9 with TRBJ2-5; TRBD2 matches 9 bases. The closer fit of TRBJ2-1 to the DNA end suggests the J call may be wrong. Germline CDR1 is SEHNR and CDR2 is FQNEAQ (reference sequence). The CDR3 loop spans 13 amino acids. The CDR3: CASSRTSDNEQFF. In DNA form, the CDR3 reads TGTGCCAGCAGCCGGACTAGCGACAATGAGCAGTTCTTC.

The CDR3 sequence: CASSYGGGTDYGYTF. The CDR3 DNA reads as TGTGCCAGCAGTTATGGGGGGGGGACGGACTATGGCTACACCTTC. This sequence joins TRBV6-5 and TRBJ1-2; D is perhaps TRBD1 (5 bases). This CDR3 contains 15 residues. The germline CDR1 and CDR2 sequences are MNHEY and SVGAGI. Deletions cut 3 bases from V and 3 bases from J, with 14 bases between.

This chain joins TRBV20-1 and TRBJ2-1; 8 bases map to TRBD1. Looked up from germline, CDR1 is DFQATT and CDR2 is SNEGSKA (reference sequence). The V gene end was trimmed by 6 bases and the J gene end by 8 bases; junction bases not matched to a gene: 6. This CDR3 has 12 amino acids. As DNA, the CDR3 is TGCAGTGCCAGACCAGGGGGCGATGAGCAGTTCTTC. This encodes CSARPGGDEQFF.

The chain uses TRBV29-1 and TRBJ2-5, with TRBD2 matching 7 bases. The germline CDR1 and CDR2 sequences are SQVTM and ANQGSEA. J was trimmed by 4 bases and V by 2 bases; bases with no gene match: 7. The CDR3 extends over 14 amino acids. The CDR3 region has the DNA TGCAGCGTTGAACGGCTAGCGGAACGAGAGACCCAGTACTTC. Amino acid sequence: CSVERLAERETQYF.

The V gene is TRBV9, the J gene TRBJ2-2, with D unresolved. CDR1 is SGDLS and CDR2 is YYNGEE in the germline V gene. V was trimmed by 3 bases and J by 2 bases, leaving 11 bases between them. This CDR3 region has 15 residues. The CDR3 coding sequence is TGTGCCAGCAGCGCAGGCAGAGTCAACACCGGGGAGCTGTTTTTT. This sequence encodes CASSAGRVNTGELFF.

This clonotype was counted between two and nine times. V and J are TRBV6-6 and TRBJ2-1; 7 nucleotides match TRBD1. The J call may be in error: the DNA end matches TRBJ2-5 better. This CDR3 spans 12 amino acids. Germline V gene data show CDR1 as MNHNY and CDR2 as SVGAGI (reference sequence). This CDR3 is CATRGTIGAQYF. In DNA form, the CDR3 reads TGTGCCACCAGGGGGACAATCGGTGCCCAGTACTTC.

This clonotype was seen only a few times. The CDR3 nucleotides are TGTGCCAGCAGTGGAGGGGACAAGCAGTTCTTC. Translation gives CASSGGDKQFF. The genes are TRBV2 and TRBJ2-5, with D possibly TRBD1 on 6 matching bases. The better agreement between TRBJ2-1 and the DNA end casts doubt on the J call. The CDR3 runs to 11 residues. Germline V gene lookup returns CDR1 SNHLY and CDR2 FYNNEI.

The rearrangement links TRBV29-1 to TRBJ2-5; D is uncertain. The tail of the sequence fits TRBJ2-1 better, so the J call may be wrong. Germline CDR1 SQVTM, CDR2 ANQGSEA. The CDR3 loop spans 12 amino acids. CDR3 amino acids: CSVEDRRGEQFF. CDR3 bases: TGCAGCGTTGAGGATCGGCGAGGTGAGCAGTTCTTC.

The table lists this clonotype with a few counts. The V and J genes are TRBV28 and TRBJ2-7, with 9 bases that match TRBD1. Germline V gene sequence: CDR1 MDHEN, CDR2 SYDVKM. This CDR3 contains 16 residues. Losses at the gene ends were 6 bases for V and 3 bases for J; bases not matched to a gene: 12. This chain's CDR3 is CASSPIGRDRVYEQYF. Here the CDR3 DNA reads TGTGCCAGCAGCCCTATCGGAAGGGACAGGGTCTACGAGCAGTACTTC.

In its sample, this clonotype was seen a few times. The rearrangement joins TRBV7-9 to TRBJ2-7; D perhaps matches TRBD2 (6 bases). Per germline, CDR1 SEHNR and CDR2 FQNEAQ (reference sequence). The CDR3 spans 12 residues. V was clipped by 2 bases and J by 6 bases, with 8 bases between them. CDR3 DNA: TGTGCCAGCAGCTTAATGGGAGGCGAGCAGTACTTC. It translates to CASSLMGGEQYF.

This sequence joins TRBV7-9 and TRBJ2-3; 10 bases map to TRBD1. Germline assignment: CDR1 SEHNR and CDR2 FQNEAQ (reference sequence). Losses at the gene ends were 5 bases for V and 2 bases for J; bases not matched to a gene: 10. The CDR3 has 17 amino acids. This CDR3 is CASSPTPGQGPTDTQYF. The CDR3 bases are TGTGCCAGCAGCCCGACACCGGGACAGGGGCCCACAGATACGCAGTATTTT. Drawing the rest from reference TRBV7-9 and TRBJ2-3, the complete variable domain is DTGVSQNPRHKITKRGQNVTFRCDPISEHNRLYWYRQTLGQGPEFLTYFQNEAQLEKSRLLSDRFSAERPKGSFSTLEIQRTEQGDSAMYLCASSPTPGQGPTDTQYFGPGTRLTVL.

This clonotype was counted a few times. This chain connects TRBV4-1 to TRBJ2-5; 11 bases align to TRBD2. The end of the DNA aligns better with TRBJ2-1, so the J call may be wrong. CDR1 is MGHRA, CDR2 YSYEKL, per germline. The CDR3 runs 13 residues. As DNA, the CDR3 is TGCGCCAGCAGCCTCCGACTAGCGGGAGAGCAGTTCTTC. This codes for CASSLRLAGEQFF.

V gene TRBV6-5 combines with J gene TRBJ2-5; tentative D call: TRBD2 (6 bases). Trimming pared 1 base from V and 0 bases from J, leaving 12 bases between. Germline V gives CDR1 MNHEY, CDR2 SVGAGI. The CDR3 has 16 amino acids. The CDR3 here is CASSYLSGDNQETQYF. CDR3 nucleotide sequence: TGTGCCAGCAGTTACTTATCGGGGGATAACCAAGAGACCCAGTACTTC.

The CDR3: CASSLSAGVRTGELFF. CDR3 sequence (DNA): TGCGCCAGCAGCTTATCAGCGGGAGTACGTACCGGGGAGCTGTTTTTT. This rearrangement joins TRBV5-1 to TRBJ2-2; TRBD2 matches at 8 bases. The V gene's germline CDR1 is SGHRS and CDR2 YFSETQ. V lost 2 bases to trimming and J lost 5 bases; unmatched junction nucleotides: 8. This CDR3 is built from 16 residues.

This sequence joins TRBV29-1 and TRBJ1-1; D is undetermined. The CDR3 spans 11 residues. Trimming removed 5 bases from V and 4 bases from J, with 8 bases in between. Germline V CDR1 and CDR2: SQVTM, ANQGSEA. In nucleotides, the CDR3 is TGCAGCGTTCCAATTGGCACTGAAGCTTTCTTT. Its translation: CSVPIGTEAFF.

This clonotype has just a few counts. The chain carries TRBV15 and TRBJ1-1; possibly TRBD1 for D (5 bases). The CDR3 sequence is 14 residues long. CDR1 is LNHNV and CDR2 is YYDKDF in the germline V gene (reference sequence). CDR3 nucleotide sequence: TGTGCTGCCGAAGATGGACACGCCTCGGCTGAAGCTTTCTTT. It yields the protein CAAEDGHASAEAFF.

The sample holds a few counts of this clonotype. The chain joins TRBV15 to TRBJ1-6; D possibly corresponds to TRBD1 (5 bases). The CDR3 loop spans 14 amino acids. V was shortened by 7 bases and J by 8 bases, with 15 bases between the two germline ends. Germline assignment: CDR1 LNHNV and CDR2 YYDKDF (reference sequence). The CDR3 bases are TGTGCCACCACCACAGTACGGGGGGATTCACCCCTCCACTTT. Amino acids: CATTTVRGDSPLHF. The full variable domain, rest sourced from reference TRBV15 and TRBJ1-6, is DAMVIQNPRYQVTQFGKPVTLSCSQTLNHNVMYWYQQKSSQAPKLLFHYYDKDFNNEADTPDNFQSRRPNTSFCFLDIRSPGLGDTAMYLCATTTVRGDSPLHFGNGTRLTVT.

This clonotype was detected a few times. The rearrangement links TRBV7-3 to TRBJ2-5; 8 bases fit TRBD2. CDR1 is SGHTA and CDR2 is FQGTGA in the germline V gene. The CDR3 runs 18 residues. The V and J ends lost 2 bases and 7 bases, in that order; junction bases with no gene match: 18. The DNA for the CDR3 is TGTGCCAGCAGCTTAGAGCGTGGACTAGCACGACAAAGATGGACCCAGTACTTC. Its protein product is CASSLERGLARQRWTQYF.

This clonotype has only one observation. The junction departs from germline at one end; a sequencing error may be responsible. In DNA form, the CDR3 reads TGCGCCAGCAGTTCCGAGGCATCGGTCGGTGGCTACACCTTC. Amino acid sequence: CASSSEASVGGYTF. The rearrangement links TRBV12-3 or TRBV12-4 to TRBJ1-2, with unresolved D. The CDR3 contains 14 residues.